These 29 T cell receptor beta chains were all obtained from the same sample, sequenced in a study of CD8+ T cells in alopecia areata. RNA, once extracted, was reverse transcribed into cDNA for use as the sequencing template. This table comes from immunoSEQ multiplex PCR, and its TCRdb copy is limited to in-frame clones, with some not included. The sample is made up of around 110,000 clones, none counted only once. Sequenced input: lesional skin. Source of these receptors: a C3H/HeJ mouse with alopecia areata. The MHC haplotype of the strain is H2-k.

With regard to this clone: Mouse germline and gene names are used. With the read ending 4 residues before the CDR3 end, the germline J gene is used to fill in that end. This sequence joins TRBV17 and TRBJ2-3; TRBD2 matches 7 bases. CDR3 length equals 17 residues. From germline, CDR1 is MNHDT and CDR2 YYDKIL. V dropped 1 base and J dropped 0; count of bases not matched to a gene: 7. Partial CDR3 DNA: TGTGCTAGCAGTAGAGGAGGGGCTGGGGGTAGTGCAGAA. Protein product: CASSRGGAGGSAE. The entire CDR3 reads CASSRGGAGGSAETLYF.

This clone was seen a few times. The gene symbols are mouse symbols. The sequence runs out 4 residues before the end of the CDR3; the remainder is reconstructed from the germline J gene. The chain uses TRBV14 and TRBJ2-5; 10 bases line up with TRBD1. The V gene's germline CDR1 is SGHDT and CDR2 FRDEAV. This CDR3 region has 15 residues. The CDR3 sequence is CASSPRDRGEDTQYF. The sequenced part of the CDR3 DNA is TGTGCCAGCAGCCCCCGGGACAGGGGAGAGGAC.

Notes on this clone: The genes and germline here are from mouse. The read terminates 4 residues ahead of where the CDR3 ends, so the germline J gene completes it. V is TRBV1 and J is TRBJ2-4; possible D gene TRBD1, 6 bases. The CDR3 has 13 residues. Germline V gene sequence: CDR1 NSQYPW, CDR2 LRSPGD (reference sequence). CDR3 DNA, as far as it was read: TGCACCTGCAGTGGTCGGGACATAAAC. Translating gives CTCSGRDIN. The complete CDR3 sequence is CTCSGRDINTLYF.

This clone showed up just a few times. The listed TCRdb protein conflicts with the DNA translation at residue 13, and the protein shown is translated directly from the DNA. Each gene name is a mouse one. The CDR3 end is not reached by the read, which stops 3 residues before it; the germline J gene fills it in. The V call is TRBV1, the J call TRBJ1-6; D is ambiguous. TRBJ1-6 is classed as an ORF, of uncertain function. Trimming stripped 0 bases from V and 4 bases from J, with 10 bases between. The CDR3 loop spans 16 amino acids. Germline V gene data show CDR1 as NSQYPW and CDR2 as LRSPGD (reference sequence). Partial CDR3 DNA: TGCACCTGCAGTGCAGACTTGGGGTCTTATAATTCGCCC. This codes for CTCSADLGSYNSP. In full, the CDR3 reads CTCSADLGSYNSPLYF.

To note about this clone: Mouse gene names and germline throughout. The sequenced fragment ends 4 residues before the CDR3 boundary, so the rest is inferred from the germline J gene. The J gene is TRBJ2-7, the V gene TRBV19; 10 bases map to TRBD2. In germline, CDR1 is FNHDT, CDR2 SITEND (reference sequence). The CDR3 is made up of 13 amino acids. CDR3: CASSDWGEDEQYF. CDR3 DNA (partial): TGTGCCAGCAGTGACTGGGGGGAGGAT.

On this clone itself: Gene names and germline match the mouse. The read gets to within 4 residues of the CDR3 end, and the germline J gene fills in the rest. This chain uses TRBV13-2 with TRBJ2-7, with TRBD2 matching over 12 bases. J lost 0 bases, V lost 3 bases, and 1 base had no gene match. This CDR3 comprises 15 residues. In germline, CDR1 is NNHNN, CDR2 SYGAGS (reference sequence). The CDR3 is CASGGTGGVSYEQYF. The covered CDR3 bases are TGTGCCAGCGGTGGGACTGGGGGGGTCTCCTAT.

This clone was seen only a few times. Here the gene names and germline are mouse. The read terminates 4 residues before the CDR3 end, so the remaining end is supplied by the germline J gene. The chain recombines TRBV19 with TRBJ1-4; D might be TRBD1 (5 bases). With 4 bases removed from V and 0 bases from J, the gap between germline ends came to 7 bases. The CDR3 is 14 residues long. Germline V gene sequence: CDR1 FNHDT, CDR2 SITEND (reference sequence). The CDR3 reads CASSQGLSNERLFF. CDR3 bases read: TGTGCCAGCAGTCAGGGCCTTTCCAACGAA. The full variable domain, rest sourced from reference TRBV19 and TRBJ1-4, is GGIITQTPKFLIGQEGQKLTLKCQQNFNHDTMYWYRQDSGKGLRLIYYSITENDLQKGDLSEGYDASREKKSSFSLTVTSAQKNEMAVFLCASSQGLSNERLFFGHGTKLSVL.

This clone was recorded a few times. Translating the DNA gives a protein that differs from the TCRdb entry at residue 13; the protein shown here is that DNA translation. Gene names denote mouse genes. The read ends 3 residues shy of where the CDR3 ends; the end is completed using the germline J gene. The chain links TRBV13-2 to TRBJ1-6, with TRBD1 matching over 10 bases. TRBJ1-6 qualifies as an ORF whose function is uncertain. The CDR3 covers 16 residues. Germline V gives CDR1 NNHNN, CDR2 SYGAGS (reference sequence). Unmatched junction bases numbered 1, after V lost 1 base and J lost 3 bases. The sequenced CDR3 bases are TGTGCCAGCGGTGATTGGACAGGGGGCTATAATTCGCCC. Residues: CASGDWTGGYNSP. The entire CDR3 is CASGDWTGGYNSPLYF.

This clone was picked up many times. Mouse germline and gene names are used. The CDR3 reads CTCSVGSQDTQYF. The CDR3 DNA, read in part, is TGCACCTGCAGTGTGGGGAGCCAAGAC. The chain recombines TRBV1 with TRBJ2-5; a weak D match, TRBD2 (5 bases). The read halts 4 residues ahead of the CDR3 end, with the missing end drawn from the germline J gene. V lost 4 bases and J 2 bases, leaving 7 bases between the germline ends. This CDR3 contains 13 residues. Germline CDR1 reads NSQYPW; CDR2 reads LRSPGD (reference sequence). The complete variable domain, with remaining parts taken from reference TRBV1 and TRBJ2-5, reads VTLLEQNPRWRLVPRGQAVNLRCILKNSQYPWMSWYQQDLQKQLQWLFTLRSPGDKEVKSLPGADYLATRVTDTELRLQVANMSQGRTLYCTCSVGSQDTQYFGPGTRLLVL.

As regards this clone: Genes and germline come from the mouse. The read ends 4 residues shy of where the CDR3 ends; the end is completed using the germline J gene. The sample carries other DNA sequences with the same CDR3. The V gene is TRBV19, the J gene TRBJ1-4, with 7 positions matching TRBD1. Germline-derived CDR1 and CDR2 are FNHDT and SITEND (reference sequence). The CDR3 totals 14 residues. Germline trimming cut 5 bases from V and 2 bases from J; bases unmatched to any gene: 3. The CDR3 loop is CASSPGGSNERLFF. The part of the CDR3 DNA that was read is TGTGCCAGCAGCCCAGGGGGGTCCAACGAA.

Ten or more counts support this clone. Genes here carry mouse names. The read is 4 residues too short to cover the CDR3 end, so that end is filled in from the germline J gene. The chain links TRBV13-3 to TRBJ2-7, with D perhaps matching TRBD1 (5 bases). Trimming shortened V by 1 base and J by 0 bases, and 8 bases separated the two germline ends. Germline CDR1 and CDR2: NNHDY and SYVADS. CDR3 length: 14 residues. The CDR3 sequence: CASSDRTRSYEQYF. The CDR3 bases that were read are TGTGCCAGCAGTGATCGGACACGCTCCTAT.

This clone was counted only a few times. These gene names are mouse names. The read ends 4 residues before the CDR3 terminus; that terminus is restored from the germline J gene. The rearrangement links TRBV16 to TRBJ2-4; TRBD1 is a possible D gene (6 bases). Germline V gene lookup returns CDR1 SGHSA and CDR2 FRNQAP. This CDR3 has 14 residues. The ends were cut back, 5 bases at V and 0 bases at J, with 9 bases in the middle. The covered CDR3 bases are TGTGCAAGCAGCCCGGACAGTAGTCAAAAC. The encoded protein is CASSPDSSQN. The full CDR3 is CASSPDSSQNTLYF.

As concerns this clone: Gene names follow the mouse nomenclature. The read halts 4 residues ahead of the CDR3 end, with the missing end drawn from the germline J gene. J is TRBJ2-5 and V is TRBV19; D might be TRBD2 (5 bases). This CDR3 has 14 residues. The germline V gene has CDR1 FNHDT and CDR2 SITEND (reference sequence). V was trimmed by 1 base and J by 3 bases, leaving 9 bases between them. The sequenced CDR3 bases are TGTGCCAGCAGTATATCCTGGGAGCAAGAC. Amino acid sequence: CASSISWEQD. The complete CDR3 reads CASSISWEQDTQYF.

With respect to this clone: Genes and germline come from the mouse. The CDR3 end lies 4 residues beyond the end of the read and is filled in from the germline J gene. The chain recombines TRBV19 with TRBJ2-4; the match to TRBD2 covers 7 bases. This CDR3 is 13 amino acids long. Germline-derived CDR1 and CDR2 are FNHDT and SITEND (reference sequence). The sequenced CDR3 bases are TGTGCCAGCAGTATAGGTGGGGGGAAC. Translated, it gives CASSIGGGN. The whole CDR3 sequence reads CASSIGGGNTLYF.

Details on this clone: Translating the DNA gives a protein that differs from the TCRdb entry at residue 11; the protein shown here is that DNA translation. Gene and germline names: mouse. The read ends 3 residues before the CDR3 terminus; that terminus is restored from the germline J gene. This chain links TRBV12-1 with TRBJ1-3; weak D call: TRBD1 (5 bases). The CDR3 is 14 residues long. CDR1 SGHSN and CDR2 HYEKVE come from the germline V gene. Trimming pared 4 bases from V and 0 bases from J, leaving 9 bases between. The covered CDR3 bases are TGTGCCAGCTCCATACAGGTTTCTGGAAATACG. It codes for CASSIQVSGNT. The whole CDR3 sequence is CASSIQVSGNTLYF.

Points on this clone: TCRdb lists a protein that is different at residue 9 from the translated DNA; the protein given here uses the DNA translation. Mouse gene names and germline throughout. The CDR3: CAERQYNSPLYF. The DNA read from the CDR3 is TGTGCCGAGAGACAGTATAATTCGCCC. V is TRBV15 and J is TRBJ1-6, with a tentative D call TRBD1 (5 bases). Read data end 3 residues before the CDR3 end; the end is taken from the germline J gene. TRBJ1-6 is reported as an ORF; its role is uncertain. Germline lookup yields CDR1 SGHND and CDR2 FRSKSL. Trimming stripped 11 bases from V and 4 bases from J, with 9 bases between. This CDR3 contains 12 residues.

This clone was detected only a few times. Gene names follow the mouse nomenclature. Read sequence stops 4 residues before the CDR3 end, and the germline J gene provides the missing end. The chain combines TRBV1 with TRBJ2-4; TRBD2 aligns across 8 bases. The CDR3 totals 17 residues. The germline V gene encodes CDR1 NSQYPW and CDR2 LRSPGD (reference sequence). V trimming: 0 bases; J trimming: 3 bases; junction bases outside the gene matches: 8. CDR3 sequence reads: CTCSADRLGGGQNTLYF. Incomplete CDR3 DNA: TGCACCTGCAGTGCAGATCGGCTGGGGGGTGGACAAAAC.

In the case of this clone: Gene names and germline match the mouse. The read ends 4 residues before the CDR3 terminus; that terminus is restored from the germline J gene. The chain employs TRBV1 and TRBJ1-4; TRBD1 aligns across 7 bases. There are 16 residues in the CDR3. Germline CDR1 reads NSQYPW; CDR2 reads LRSPGD (reference sequence). J gave up 5 bases and V 2 bases, and 8 bases lay outside the gene matches. The CDR3 is CTCSAPRDSPNERLFF. The covered CDR3 bases are TGCACCTGCAGTGCACCCCGGGACAGTCCTAACGAA.

In its sample, this clone was seen a few times. Gene names are mouse gene names. The CDR3 goes on 4 residues after the read ends, and that part is filled in from the germline J gene. This chain uses TRBV1 with TRBJ2-5; the match to TRBD2 covers 10 bases. The CDR3 contains 14 residues. In germline, CDR1 is NSQYPW, CDR2 LRSPGD (reference sequence). CDR3 DNA, as far as it was read: TGCACCTGCAGTGCATGGGGACTGGGGGAC. It specifies CTCSAWGLGD. The CDR3 in full is CTCSAWGLGDTQYF.

This clone was detected only a few times. The genes and germline here are from mouse. With the read ending 4 residues before the CDR3 end, the germline J gene is used to fill in that end. The rearrangement joins TRBV1 to TRBJ2-4; tentative D call: TRBD1 (7 bases). Germline values: CDR1 NSQYPW, CDR2 LRSPGD (reference sequence). The CDR3 consists of 15 residues. CDR3 in amino acids: CTCSADRGRGNTLYF. The covered CDR3 bases are TGCACCTGCAGTGCAGATAGGGGGCGCGGGAAC.

Details on this clone: Mouse gene names and germline throughout. The read falls 4 residues short of the CDR3 end, and the missing part is taken from the germline J gene. This chain joins TRBV14 and TRBJ2-1, with TRBD1 matching 8 bases. Germline CDR1 is SGHDT and CDR2 is FRDEAV. CDR3 length equals 13 residues. Partial CDR3 DNA: TGTGCCAGCAGCCTCGACAGGGGACCT. Its translation is CASSLDRGP. The entire CDR3 reads CASSLDRGPEQFF. Full variable domain (missing parts from reference TRBV14 and TRBJ2-1): EAGVTQSPRYAVLQEGQAVSFWCDPISGHDTLYWYQQPRDQGPQLLVYFRDEAVIDNSQLPSDRFSAVRPKGTNSTLKIQSAKQGDTATYLCASSLDRGPEQFFGPGTRLTVL.

Points on this clone: Gene labels here are mouse ones. The CDR3 end lies 4 residues beyond the end of the read and is filled in from the germline J gene. The chain employs TRBV13-3 and TRBJ2-2; TRBD2 matches 8 bases. Germline CDR1 NNHDY, CDR2 SYVADS. The CDR3 is made up of 15 amino acids. CDR3 DNA (partial): TGTGCCAGCAGTGATGCCTGGGGGGAGAGCGGG. This codes for CASSDAWGESG. The whole CDR3 sequence is CASSDAWGESGQLYF. Full variable domain (remainder filled in from reference TRBV13-3 and TRBJ2-2): EAAVTQSPRSKVAVTGGKVTLSCHQTNNHDYMYWYRQDTGHGLRLIHYSYVADSTEKGDIPDGYKASRPSQENFSLILELASLSQTAVYFCASSDAWGESGQLYFGEGSKLTVL.

This clone was counted a few times. Mouse gene names and germline throughout. From the germline J gene comes the end of the CDR3, since the read stops 4 residues before it. V usage is TRBV31 and J usage is TRBJ2-7; TRBD2 matches 7 bases. This CDR3 has 14 amino acids. Per the germline V gene, CDR1 is GKSSPN and CDR2 is SITVG. The CDR3 sequence is CAWSLLGTEYEQYF. CDR3 DNA, as far as it was read: TGTGCCTGGAGTCTACTGGGGACGGAATAT.

Comments on this clone: Gene and germline names: mouse. The sequence runs out 4 residues before the end of the CDR3; the remainder is reconstructed from the germline J gene. The genes are TRBV31 and TRBJ2-7, with no clear D. Germline-derived CDR1 and CDR2 are GKSSPN and SITVG. This CDR3 has 13 residues. CDR3 residues: CAWSLGRKYEQYF. The part of the CDR3 DNA that was read is TGTGCCTGGAGTCTAGGCAGGAAATAT. The full variable domain, with the rest looked up from reference TRBV31 and TRBJ2-7, is AQTIHQWPVAEIKAVGSPLSLGCTIKGKSSPNLYWYWQATGGTLQQLFYSITVGQVESVVQLNLSASRPKDDQFILSTEKLLLSHSGFYLCAWSLGRKYEQYFGPGTRLTVL.

A few counts support this clone. Genes here carry mouse names. CDR3 DNA, as far as it was read: TGCACCTGCAGTGAAGGTGGGGGTAGAGAC. It encodes CTCSEGGGRD. The whole CDR3 is CTCSEGGGRDTQYF. The chain carries TRBV1 and TRBJ2-5; tentatively, D is TRBD2 (6 bases). Sequencing ends 4 residues short of the CDR3 end; the germline J gene provides the rest. CDR1 NSQYPW and CDR2 LRSPGD come from the germline V gene (reference sequence). This CDR3 has 14 residues.

This clone was counted a few times. Genes here carry mouse names. The CDR3 end is not reached by the read, which stops 4 residues before it; the germline J gene fills it in. The chain is built from TRBV1 and TRBJ1-4; TRBD1 might be the D (5 bases). Trimming left V 2 bases short and J 4 bases short, with 8 bases between. The CDR3 runs to 14 residues. Germline CDR1 is NSQYPW and CDR2 is LRSPGD (reference sequence). The covered CDR3 bases are TGCACCTGCAGTGCACAGGGAGGCAACGAA. This gives the protein CTCSAQGGNE. The full CDR3 protein is CTCSAQGGNERLFF. The full variable domain, with the rest looked up from reference TRBV1 and TRBJ1-4, is VTLLEQNPRWRLVPRGQAVNLRCILKNSQYPWMSWYQQDLQKQLQWLFTLRSPGDKEVKSLPGADYLATRVTDTELRLQVANMSQGRTLYCTCSAQGGNERLFFGHGTKLSVL.

Points on this clone: Mouse gene names and germline throughout. The DNA ends 4 residues before the CDR3 does, and the rest of the CDR3 is filled in from the germline J gene. V gene TRBV1 combines with J gene TRBJ2-4; D call uncertain. This CDR3 is built from 14 residues. Between the trimmed V and J ends, which lost 1 base and 1 base, there was a span of 6 bases. CDR1 is NSQYPW, CDR2 LRSPGD, per germline (reference sequence). The part of the CDR3 DNA that was read is TGCACCTGCAGTGCAGGACAACGTCAAAAC. Protein sequence: CTCSAGQRQN. From start to end, the CDR3 is CTCSAGQRQNTLYF.

With respect to this clone: Gene names refer to mouse genes. Coverage ceases 4 residues before the CDR3 finishes, and the germline J gene fills in the end. Other DNA sequences in this specimen translate into the identical CDR3. The chain uses TRBV13-3 and TRBJ2-7, with 12 bases that match TRBD2. The length of the CDR3 is 15 residues. Germline CDR1 and CDR2: NNHDY and SYVADS. This CDR3 is CASSDGTGGGYEQYF. The CDR3 bases that were read are TGTGCCAGCAGTGATGGGACTGGGGGGGGTTAT.

At least ten counts were recorded for this clone. Gene names refer to mouse genes. With the read ending 4 residues before the CDR3 end, the germline J gene is used to fill in that end. The rearrangement uses TRBV13-3 and TRBJ2-1, with 10 bases aligning to TRBD1. This CDR3 region has 13 residues. Germline lookup yields CDR1 NNHDY and CDR2 SYVADS. The DNA read from the CDR3 is TGTGCCAGCAGGACAGGGGGCGGGGCT. Protein product: CASRTGGGA. From start to end, the CDR3 is CASRTGGGAEQFF.